The 32 T cell receptor beta chains below were found in one sample sequenced in a study of T-cell reconstitution after alpha-beta-depleted transplantation in children. Molecular barcoding with unique molecular identifiers was used for the TCRbeta library. TCRdb used MiXCR to reprocess the PCR reads, holding one entry per CDR3 protein. The sample holds 450,000 to 550,000 distinct CDR3 sequences, about an eighth seen once. This material consisted of PBMCs, mostly from graft donor cells, taken 180 days after TCRalphabeta/CD19-depleted stem cell transplant. These receptors all stem from a female patient under 10 years old who had a stem cell transplant for aplastic anemia, so the T cells may come from the graft donor.

The chain has TRBV27 and TRBJ2-1; 14 bases are shared with TRBD2. The CDR3 length is 18 residues. With 3 bases clipped from V and 4 bases from J, the junction kept 8 bases outside the gene matches. Germline CDR1 MNHEY, CDR2 SMNVEV (reference sequence). The CDR3 sequence: CASSLWGLAGDWYNEQFF. The CDR3 region has the DNA TGTGCCAGCAGTTTGTGGGGACTAGCGGGAGATTGGTACAATGAGCAGTTCTTC.

The chain links TRBV9 to TRBJ2-2; TRBD2 matches 12 bases. V gave up 2 bases and J gave up 5 bases; unmatched junction bases: 13. The CDR3 sequence is 19 residues long. CDR1 is SGDLS, CDR2 YYNGEE, per germline. CDR3 sequence: CASSVPFGLAGRTTGELFF. CDR3 DNA: TGTGCCAGCAGCGTTCCCTTCGGACTAGCGGGACGTACGACCGGGGAGCTGTTTTTT.

The gene calls are TRBV10-1 and TRBJ2-5; TRBD1 is a possible D gene (6 bases). This CDR3 contains 16 residues. Trimming took off 3 bases at V and 4 bases at J, with 18 bases between the two ends. Germline assignment: CDR1 WNHNN and CDR2 SYGVQD (reference sequence). The CDR3 nucleotides are TGCGCCAGCAGTGACAGCGAACCCAGGGGTGGAGAGACCCAGTACTTC. Its translation is CASSDSEPRGGETQYF.

This clonotype was observed a few times. This chain joins TRBV5-1 and TRBJ1-6; D is uncertain. CDR3 length equals 14 residues. The V and J ends lost 3 bases and 11 bases respectively, with 15 bases between them. Germline V gene data show CDR1 as SGHRS and CDR2 as YFSETQ. The DNA for the CDR3 is TGCGCCAGCAGCTCCGGACCGAAAGCAGCACCCCTCCACTTT. Its protein is CASSSGPKAAPLHF.

About this clonotype itself: The junction differs from germline at one of its ends, possibly a read error. The rearrangement uses TRBV12-3 or TRBV12-4 and TRBJ2-6; 9 bases fit TRBD1. The CDR3 contains 18 residues. The DNA of the CDR3 is TGTACCAGCAGTTCGGGACAGGGATCACCCTCTGGGGCCAACGTCCTGACTTTC. Translating gives CTSSSGQGSPSGANVLTF.

This clonotype was seen a handful of times. The genes are TRBV5-1 and TRBJ2-7; TRBD1 aligns across 8 bases. CDR3 size: 15 residues. Looked up from germline, CDR1 is SGHRS and CDR2 is YFSETQ. The junction had 6 bases not matched to a gene; V was cut back by 0 bases and J by 4 bases. CDR3 sequence reads: CASSLDPGGGYEQYF. The CDR3 coding sequence is TGCGCCAGCAGCTTGGACCCAGGGGGCGGGTACGAGCAGTACTTC.

This clonotype has more than one count but fewer than ten. This sequence joins TRBV24-1 and TRBJ2-1; 9 bases are shared with TRBD2. This CDR3 has 15 amino acids. Looked up from germline, CDR1 is KGHDR and CDR2 is SFDVKD. J lost 4 bases, V lost 5 bases, and 5 bases had no gene match. The CDR3 DNA reads as TGTGCCACCAGTGTAGCTAGCGGGATTTACAATGAGCAGTTCTTC. This encodes CATSVASGIYNEQFF.

This chain joins TRBV20-1 and TRBJ1-5, with D possibly matching TRBD1 (5 bases). V lost 6 bases to trimming and J lost 0 bases, with 15 bases between them. The CDR3 sequence is 15 residues long. The germline V gene has CDR1 DFQATT and CDR2 SNEGSKA (reference sequence). The CDR3 nucleotides read TGCAGTGCAGAGCCTTACAGGTATAGCAATCAGCCCCAGCATTTT. Encoded protein: CSAEPYRYSNQPQHF.

This clonotype was seen a few times. The chain employs TRBV7-8 and TRBJ2-7; a weak D match, TRBD1 (6 bases). Per germline, CDR1 SGHVS and CDR2 FQNEAQ. Trimming left V 1 base short and J 3 bases short, with 13 bases between. The length of the CDR3 is 15 residues. The DNA of the CDR3 is TGTGCCAGCAGCTTAGTGCAGGGGAAAAACTACGAGCAGTACTTC. Residues: CASSLVQGKNYEQYF.

Many counts were recorded for this clonotype. The chain recombines TRBV3-1 with TRBJ2-3; D unresolved. Trimming cost V 4 bases and J 3 bases, with 11 bases left between them. The CDR3 consists of 14 residues. Per germline, CDR1 LGHDT and CDR2 YNNKEL (reference sequence). The CDR3 region has the DNA TGTGCCAGCAGCCCCCGCAGTGGAACAGATACGCAGTATTTT. Encoded protein: CASSPRSGTDTQYF.

This clonotype was detected only a few times. The J gene is TRBJ2-7, the V gene TRBV6-1; D is perhaps TRBD1 (7 bases). The CDR3 runs to 14 residues. V lost 7 bases to trimming and J lost 0 bases, with 13 bases between them. Germline V lookup: CDR1 MNHNS, CDR2 SASEGT. The chain's CDR3 is CASKGAGISYEQYF. The CDR3 bases are TGTGCCAGCAAGGGGGCGGGGATCTCCTACGAGCAGTACTTC.

This clonotype was seen only a few times. This chain links TRBV4-2 with TRBJ2-3; 9 positions match TRBD2. CDR3 length equals 16 residues. The V segment lost 4 bases and the J segment 5 bases; nucleotides outside the gene matches: 10. In germline, CDR1 is LGHNA, CDR2 YNFKEQ. The CDR3 here is CASSPDLAGARDTQYF. For the CDR3, the DNA is TGTGCCAGCAGCCCCGATTTAGCGGGAGCTAGAGATACGCAGTATTTT.

The V and J genes are TRBV28 and TRBJ2-1, with D perhaps given as TRBD1 or TRBD2 (6 bases each). Trimming cost V 4 bases and J 1 base, with 8 bases left between them. This CDR3 region has 14 residues. Germline lookup yields CDR1 MDHEN and CDR2 SYDVKM. The CDR3 bases are TGTGCCAGCAGTTGGGGGGCTTCCTACAATGAGCAGTTCTTC. Its protein is CASSWGASYNEQFF.

This chain links TRBV27 with TRBJ2-2; D gene ambiguous. Trimming took off 4 bases at V and 6 bases at J, with 12 bases between the two ends. The length of the CDR3 is 14 residues. Germline loops: CDR1 MNHEY, CDR2 SMNVEV (reference sequence). As DNA, the CDR3 is TGTGCCAGCAGTTCCCCCGCTAGAGCCGGGGAGCTGTTTTTT. It encodes CASSSPARAGELFF.

This clonotype turned up a few times. The chain couples TRBV5-1 to TRBJ1-1; 10 bases match TRBD1. The V gene's germline CDR1 is SGHRS and CDR2 YFSETQ. With V trimmed by 3 bases and J by 1 base, 9 bases remained unmatched. This CDR3 region has 17 residues. As DNA, the CDR3 is TGCGCCAGCAGCTATCCGGGACAGGGGCGGCGGAACACTGAAGCTTTCTTT. This codes for CASSYPGQGRRNTEAFF.

The chain has TRBV7-2 and TRBJ1-2, with D hard to call. V lost 1 base and J lost 8, with 8 bases in between. CDR3 size: 12 residues. The V gene's germline CDR1 is SGHTA and CDR2 FQGNSA. In DNA form, the CDR3 reads TGTGCCAGCAGCTTAGAGGTACTAGGCTACACCTTC. This encodes CASSLEVLGYTF.

This clonotype was picked up a small number of times. The chain recombines TRBV20-1 with TRBJ2-3; tentatively, D is TRBD1 (6 bases). This CDR3 is built from 14 residues. Germline V gene lookup returns CDR1 DFQATT and CDR2 SNEGSKA (reference sequence). Between the trimmed V and J ends, which lost 0 bases and 1 base, there was a span of 8 bases. The DNA of the CDR3 is TGCAGTGCTAGAGATCGACAGGGCACAGATACGCAGTATTTT. It is translated as CSARDRQGTDTQYF.

In its sample, this clonotype was seen a few times. V usage is TRBV20-1 and J usage is TRBJ2-1; D tentatively reads TRBD1 or TRBD2 (7 bases each). The CDR3 extends over 13 amino acids. CDR1 DFQATT and CDR2 SNEGSKA come from the germline V gene (reference sequence). CDR3 sequence (DNA): TGCTGGGGTGGACAGGAGCGGGGCAATGAGCAGTTCTTC. As protein: CWGGQERGNEQFF.

V usage is TRBV20-1 and J usage is TRBJ2-2, with TRBD2 identical over 12 bases. This CDR3 region has 16 residues. With V trimmed by 2 bases and J by 5 bases, 6 bases remained unmatched. Per germline, CDR1 DFQATT and CDR2 SNEGSKA (reference sequence). In nucleotides, the CDR3 is TGCAGTGCTAGACCTAGCGGGAGGGCCTGGACCGGGGAGCTGTTTTTT. It is translated as CSARPSGRAWTGELFF.

This clonotype came up many times. The gene calls are TRBV12-3 or TRBV12-4 and TRBJ1-1, with a weak D call TRBD1 (5 bases). This CDR3 has 14 residues. Deletions cut 7 bases from V and 1 base from J, with 13 bases between. The CDR3 loop is CASNPGRGNTEAFF. In nucleotides, the CDR3 is TGTGCCAGCAACCCGGGACGGGGGAACACTGAAGCTTTCTTT.

The chain has TRBV7-6 and TRBJ2-7; D is ambiguous. CDR3 length equals 13 residues. The V gene lost 4 bases and the J gene lost 4 bases, with 11 bases spanning the gap. Per the germline V gene, CDR1 is SGHVS and CDR2 is FNYEAQ. This chain's CDR3 is CASSSLFGYEQYF. The CDR3 nucleotides are TGTGCCAGCAGCTCCCTTTTCGGTTACGAGCAGTACTTC.

This CDR3 reads CASSVGTANSPLHF. CDR3 bases: TGCGCCAGCAGCGTCGGGACAGCTAATTCACCCCTCCACTTT. The chain combines TRBV5-1 with TRBJ1-6; TRBD1 matches at 7 bases. Germline loops: CDR1 SGHRS, CDR2 YFSETQ. The J segment lost 6 bases and the V segment lost 4 bases, leaving 4 bases of the junction unmatched. The length of the CDR3 is 14 residues.

This clonotype occurred once. The chain is built from TRBV7-7 and TRBJ2-1; 9 nucleotides match TRBD2. The trim removed 1 base at V and 5 bases at J, leaving 12 bases unmatched. The CDR3 runs 18 residues. Germline lookup yields CDR1 SSHAT and CDR2 FNYEAQ (reference sequence). The CDR3 is CASSLGHRGTSRDNEQFF. CDR3 nucleotide sequence: TGTGCCAGCAGCTTAGGTCATCGTGGGACTAGCCGTGACAATGAGCAGTTCTTC. Full variable domain (missing parts from reference TRBV7-7 and TRBJ2-1): GAGVSQSPRYKVTKRGQDVTLRCDPISSHATLYWYQQALGQGPEFLTYFNYEAQPDKSGLPSDRFSAERPEGSISTLTIQRTEQRDSAMYRCASSLGHRGTSRDNEQFFGPGTRLTVL.

This clonotype came up a few times. The CDR3 protein is CASTWGPAYEQYV. The CDR3 bases are TGTGCCAGCACCTGGGGGCCAGCCTACGAGCAGTACGTC. V is TRBV5-8 and J is TRBJ2-7, with D possibly TRBD1 on 6 matching bases. The length of the CDR3 is 13 residues. V was trimmed by 6 bases and J by 2 bases, leaving 12 bases between them. The V gene's germline CDR1 is SGHTS and CDR2 YDEGEE.

A few counts support this clonotype. The CDR3: CSATSSGARTGELFF. The CDR3 DNA reads as TGCAGTGCTACCTCTAGCGGAGCGCGGACCGGGGAGCTGTTTTTT. The chain joins TRBV20-1 to TRBJ2-2; 7 positions match TRBD2. The CDR3 totals 15 residues. Germline CDR1 DFQATT, CDR2 SNEGSKA (reference sequence). The ends lost 4 bases at V and 5 bases at J; junction bases unmatched: 10.

This clonotype has only a few counts. The chain recombines TRBV10-3 with TRBJ2-5; D unresolved. V was shortened by 0 bases and J by 2 bases, with 4 bases between the two germline ends. Germline values: CDR1 ENHRY, CDR2 SYGVKD. The CDR3 consists of 13 residues. The CDR3 region is CAISESWQETQYF. DNA for the CDR3: TGTGCCATCAGTGAGTCGTGGCAAGAGACCCAGTACTTC.

This clonotype was counted at least ten times. The chain recombines TRBV29-1 with TRBJ2-3; no reliable D call. The V end lost 7 bases, the J end lost 0 bases, and 23 bases lay between the germline ends. Germline V gives CDR1 SQVTM, CDR2 ANQGSEA. The CDR3 is 17 residues long. CDR3 sequence reads: CSASRWSGPLSTDTQYF. CDR3 coding DNA: TGCAGCGCCTCCAGATGGAGTGGGCCCTTGAGCACAGATACGCAGTATTTT.

The chain employs TRBV28 and TRBJ1-2; TRBD1 aligns across 8 bases. V dropped 8 bases and J dropped 4; count of bases not matched to a gene: 3. The CDR3 totals 12 residues. Per germline, CDR1 MDHEN and CDR2 SYDVKM. Here the CDR3 DNA reads TGTGCCAGCGTACAGGGGGTCTATGGCTACACCTTC. Residues: CASVQGVYGYTF.

The table lists this clonotype with many counts. J is TRBJ2-3 and V is TRBV29-1; D remains ambiguous. Between the trimmed V and J ends, which lost 3 bases and 3 bases, there was a span of 13 bases. Germline values: CDR1 SQVTM, CDR2 ANQGSEA. This CDR3 spans 14 amino acids. The CDR3 loop reads CSVEIGYGTDTQYF. The CDR3 region has the DNA TGCAGCGTTGAGATCGGGTACGGGACAGATACGCAGTATTTT.

The table lists this clonotype with a few counts. The chain is built from TRBV12-3 or TRBV12-4 and TRBJ1-1, with 8 bases identical to TRBD1. The trim removed 7 bases at V and 1 base at J, leaving 11 bases unmatched. The CDR3 runs 16 residues. DNA for the CDR3: TGTGCCAGCATCCTTTCCGTGACAGGGGCGAACACTGAAGCTTTCTTT. This translates into CASILSVTGANTEAFF.

This clonotype was observed a handful of times. This rearrangement joins TRBV28 to TRBJ1-1; D is possibly TRBD1 (5 bases). CDR3 size: 12 residues. Looked up from germline, CDR1 is MDHEN and CDR2 is SYDVKM. V lost 7 bases and J 5 bases, leaving 11 bases between the germline ends. CDR3 sequence: CASIPEGTEAFF. CDR3 DNA: TGTGCCAGCATCCCAGAGGGGACTGAAGCTTTCTTT.

J is TRBJ2-7 and V is TRBV7-8, with D unresolved. This CDR3 region has 13 residues. Germline assignment: CDR1 SGHVS and CDR2 FQNEAQ. V was clipped by 2 bases and J by 4 bases, with 9 bases between them. The CDR3 sequence is CASSLQRRYEQYV. The CDR3 nucleotides read TGTGCCAGCAGCTTACAAAGACGATACGAGCAGTACGTC.